The 20 T cell receptor beta chains below all came from one sample that was sequenced in a study of cytomegalovirus exposure and HLA in healthy donors. PCR primers comprised 60 Vbeta and 13 Jbeta primers. Generated by immunoSEQ multiplex PCR, the TCRdb table keeps only in-frame clones and is missing some. The table includes approximately 70,000 clones, about two thirds detected once. Sequencing was performed on PBMCs. These receptors were obtained from a woman aged 50 to 60 in good health and CMV-seropositive.

This chain joins TRBV19 and TRBJ1-1; 7 bases map to TRBD1. V shed 3 bases and J 3 bases; nucleotides not matched to a gene: 4. There are 14 residues in the CDR3. Germline V CDR1 and CDR2: LNHDA, SQIVND (reference sequence). In nucleotides, the CDR3 is TGTGCCAGTAGTATCACAGGGGTTGACACTGAAGCTTTCTTT. Its protein is CASSITGVDTEAFF.

V gene TRBV6-5 combines with J gene TRBJ2-1, with a weak D call TRBD2 (6 bases). CDR3 length equals 15 residues. Germline V lookup: CDR1 MNHEY, CDR2 SVGAGI. V was pared by 6 bases and J by 4 bases, with 16 bases between. CDR3 in amino acids: CASRGGTRMYNEQFF. CDR3 DNA: TGTGCCAGCAGGGGCGGGACTCGAATGTACAATGAGCAGTTCTTC.

The sample holds a few counts of this clone. The chain recombines TRBV28 with TRBJ2-2, with TRBD1 matching over 10 bases. Per the germline V gene, CDR1 is MDHEN and CDR2 is SYDVKM. With 4 bases clipped from V and 4 bases from J, the junction kept 6 bases outside the gene matches. The CDR3 totals 16 residues. The CDR3 here is CASSSSTGGVTGELFF. CDR3 sequence (DNA): TGTGCCAGCAGTTCATCGACAGGGGGCGTCACCGGGGAGCTGTTTTTT.

The rearrangement joins TRBV27 to TRBJ1-3, with D possibly TRBD1 on 6 matching bases. CDR1 and CDR2 (germline): MNHEY, SMNVEV (reference sequence). This CDR3 contains 15 residues. Trimming removed 2 bases from V and 2 bases from J, with 10 bases in between. CDR3 coding DNA: TGTGCCAGCAGTTTAAACAGGGTCACTGGAAACACCATATATTTT. Translation gives CASSLNRVTGNTIYF.

V gene TRBV18 combines with J gene TRBJ1-2; TRBD1 matches 11 bases. This CDR3 has 16 amino acids. V was clipped by 3 bases and J by 7 bases; unmatched bases: 10. CDR1 is KGHSH and CDR2 is LQKENI in the germline V gene. CDR3 nucleotide sequence: TGTGCCAGCTCACCCCCAGGGACAGGGGGAGACGCTGGCTACACCTTC. Translated: CASSPPGTGGDAGYTF.

The CDR3 spells CASSQEFGGLANEKLFF. The CDR3 DNA follows: TGCGCCAGCAGCCAAGAGTTCGGCGGACTTGCTAATGAAAAACTGTTTTTT. V is TRBV4-3 and J is TRBJ1-4, with unresolved D. The CDR3 spans 17 residues. The germline V gene encodes CDR1 LGHNA and CDR2 YSLEER. V lost 0 bases, J lost 3 bases, and 14 bases lay in between.

On this clone: Its ends do not fully match the called genes, so a read error is possible. The chain has TRBV7-8 and TRBJ1-4; a weak D match, TRBD1 (6 bases). From germline, CDR1 is SGHVS and CDR2 FQNEAQ. The CDR3 loop spans 11 amino acids. The CDR3 nucleotides read TGTGCCAGCAGATTAGAGGGGGTCCTTTTTTTT. It specifies CASRLEGVLFF.

The gene calls are TRBV27 and TRBJ1-1; a possible D gene is TRBD1 (5 bases). The length of the CDR3 is 17 residues. Germline lookup yields CDR1 MNHEY and CDR2 SMNVEV (reference sequence). V lost 2 bases and J lost 6, with 22 bases in between. This CDR3 reads CASSLSIIGRGFAEAFF. In nucleotides, the CDR3 is TGTGCCAGCAGTTTAAGCATAATCGGACGGGGGTTCGCTGAAGCTTTCTTT.

The chain uses TRBV15 and TRBJ1-5; no clear D. The CDR3 spans 16 residues. Trimming shortened V by 5 bases and J by 0 bases, and 14 bases separated the two germline ends. The germline V gene has CDR1 LNHNV and CDR2 YYDKDF (reference sequence). CDR3 loop: CATSGLRKNSNQPQHF. The CDR3 nucleotides are TGTGCCACCAGCGGCCTCCGAAAAAATAGCAATCAGCCCCAGCATTTT.

This clone was counted only a few times. The rearrangement links TRBV5-1 to TRBJ2-3; perhaps TRBD2 as D (6 bases). CDR3 length: 13 residues. CDR1 is SGHRS and CDR2 is YFSETQ in the germline V gene. With 0 bases removed from V and 4 bases from J, the gap between germline ends came to 6 bases. For the CDR3, the DNA is TGCGCCAGCAGCTTGGCGGGAGCAGATACGCAGTATTTT. Encoded protein: CASSLAGADTQYF.

The chain links TRBV9 to TRBJ1-2; TRBD1 agrees at 7 bases. CDR1 is SGDLS and CDR2 is YYNGEE in the germline V gene. The CDR3 runs to 17 residues. V was pared by 3 bases and J by 0 bases, with 11 bases of the junction left unmatched. Written as DNA, the CDR3 is TGTGCCAGCAGCGGAACTTCCGGGACAGAAGCTAACTATGGCTACACCTTC. Its protein is CASSGTSGTEANYGYTF.

The rearrangement uses TRBV11-2 and TRBJ2-3, with 12 bases fitting TRBD2. V lost 5 bases to trimming and J lost 5 bases; unmatched junction nucleotides: 8. Germline values: CDR1 SGHAT, CDR2 FQNNGV. This CDR3 is built from 16 residues. CDR3 region: CASSKLAGGWQDTQYF. As DNA, the CDR3 is TGTGCCAGCAGCAAACTAGCGGGGGGATGGCAAGATACGCAGTATTTT.

The chain has TRBV7-3 and TRBJ1-2, with TRBD1 matching 8 bases. Germline V gene data show CDR1 as SGHTA and CDR2 as FQGTGA. Germline trimming cut 5 bases from V and 2 bases from J; bases unmatched to any gene: 7. This CDR3 comprises 15 residues. CDR3 region: CASSAQTGANYGYTF. CDR3 coding DNA: TGTGCCAGCAGCGCACAGACAGGGGCGAACTATGGCTACACCTTC.

In its sample, this clone was seen many times. The chain employs TRBV5-1 and TRBJ2-7; D unresolved. V was shortened by 7 bases and J by 0 bases, with 20 bases between the two germline ends. Germline lookup yields CDR1 SGHRS and CDR2 YFSETQ. The CDR3 totals 16 residues. Written as DNA, the CDR3 is TGCGCCAGCCAGACGTCTCTGGGTTCTAGCTCCTACGAGCAGTACTTC. Its protein is CASQTSLGSSSYEQYF.

This clone was detected a few times. The chain joins TRBV30 to TRBJ2-2; D gene ambiguous. Trimming cost V 0 bases and J 3 bases, with 5 bases left between them. Germline V CDR1 and CDR2: GTSNPN, SVGIG (reference sequence). This CDR3 spans 13 amino acids. The CDR3 reads CAWSVIDTGELFF. CDR3 bases: TGTGCCTGGAGTGTAATCGACACCGGGGAGCTGTTTTTT.

The chain has TRBV6-4 and TRBJ2-1; 11 bases are a match to TRBD2. This CDR3 contains 15 residues. With 4 bases clipped from V and 3 bases from J, the junction kept 2 bases outside the gene matches. CDR1 MRHNA and CDR2 SNTAGT come from the germline V gene. DNA of the CDR3: TGTGCCAGCAGTGTAGCGGGGGGGCTCTACAATGAGCAGTTCTTC. As protein: CASSVAGGLYNEQFF.

This clone was detected once. The gene calls are TRBV4-1 and TRBJ2-5; TRBD2 agrees at 11 bases. The J call may be wrong; the DNA end is better matched by TRBJ2-7. CDR3 length: 16 residues. The germline V gene encodes CDR1 MGHRA and CDR2 YSYEKL. CDR3: CASSQEASGGTYEQYF. CDR3 bases: TGCGCCAGCAGCCAAGAGGCTAGCGGGGGGACCTACGAGCAGTACTTC.

The V gene is TRBV27, the J gene TRBJ2-7, with 9 bases lining up with TRBD2. Germline V lookup: CDR1 MNHEY, CDR2 SMNVEV (reference sequence). The trim removed 4 bases at V and 7 bases at J, leaving 14 bases unmatched. This CDR3 has 16 amino acids. The CDR3 DNA reads TGTGCCAGCAGTTATCGGGCGGGACTAGCATCCGAGGAGCAGTACTTC. Encoded protein: CASSYRAGLASEEQYF.

With regard to this clone: A junction end diverges from the germline sequence, so it may reflect a read error. This chain uses TRBV20-1 with TRBJ2-5, with D unclear. CDR1 and CDR2 (germline): DFQATT, SNEGSKA (reference sequence). This CDR3 has 8 amino acids. The CDR3 protein is CSAEAQYF. CDR3 coding DNA: TGCAGTGCAGAGGCCCAGTACTTC.

The chain carries TRBV30 and TRBJ2-1; possibly TRBD2 for D (7 bases). This CDR3 contains 19 residues. Trimming cost V 4 bases and J 0 bases, with 25 bases left between them. CDR1 and CDR2 (germline): GTSNPN, SVGIG (reference sequence). The CDR3 coding sequence is TGTGCCTGGATTCAGGGGTCAAGCGGGATTGGAAGCTCCTACAATGAGCAGTTCTTC. Translation gives CAWIQGSSGIGSSYNEQFF. Complete variable domain (other parts from reference TRBV30 and TRBJ2-1): SQTIHQWPATLVQPVGSPLSLECTVEGTSNPNLYWYRQAAGRGLQLLFYSVGIGQISSEVPQNLSASRPQDRQFILSSKKLLLSDSGFYLCAWIQGSSGIGSSYNEQFFGPGTRLTVL.